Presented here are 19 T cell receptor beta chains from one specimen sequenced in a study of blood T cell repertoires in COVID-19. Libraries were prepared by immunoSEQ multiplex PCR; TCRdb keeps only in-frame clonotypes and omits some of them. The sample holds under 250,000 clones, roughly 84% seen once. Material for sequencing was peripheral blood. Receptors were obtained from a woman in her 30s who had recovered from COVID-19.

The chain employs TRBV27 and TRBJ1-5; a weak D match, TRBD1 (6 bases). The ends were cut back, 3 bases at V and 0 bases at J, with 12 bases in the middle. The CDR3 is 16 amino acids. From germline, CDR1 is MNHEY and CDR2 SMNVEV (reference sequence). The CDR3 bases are TGTGCCAGCAGTTTGAGGGGGGGGAATAGCAATCAGCCCCAGCATTTT. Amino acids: CASSLRGGNSNQPQHF.

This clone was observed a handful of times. The CDR3 DNA sequence: TGCGCCAGCAGCCGGAGGGAGGGACAGGGGGCGGCGGGATGGTCCTACAATGAGCAGTTCTTC. This sequence encodes CASSRREGQGAAGWSYNEQFF. The chain carries TRBV4-1 and TRBJ2-1, with 12 bases identical to TRBD1. This CDR3 is 21 amino acids long. V trimming: 4 bases; J trimming: 1 base; junction bases outside the gene matches: 17. Germline lookup yields CDR1 MGHRA and CDR2 YSYEKL.

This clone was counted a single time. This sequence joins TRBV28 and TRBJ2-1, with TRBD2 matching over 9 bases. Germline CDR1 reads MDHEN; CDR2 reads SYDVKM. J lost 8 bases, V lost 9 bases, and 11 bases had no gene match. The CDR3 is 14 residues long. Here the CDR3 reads CASHKSSGSYEQFF. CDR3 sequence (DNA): TGTGCCAGTCATAAGAGTAGCGGGAGCTATGAGCAGTTCTTC.

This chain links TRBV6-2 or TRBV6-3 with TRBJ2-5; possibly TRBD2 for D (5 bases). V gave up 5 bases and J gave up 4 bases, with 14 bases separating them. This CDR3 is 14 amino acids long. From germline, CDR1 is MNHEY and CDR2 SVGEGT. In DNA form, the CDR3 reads TGTGCCAGCAGTCCCTTTACTAGTTCAGAGACCCAGTACTTC. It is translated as CASSPFTSSETQYF.

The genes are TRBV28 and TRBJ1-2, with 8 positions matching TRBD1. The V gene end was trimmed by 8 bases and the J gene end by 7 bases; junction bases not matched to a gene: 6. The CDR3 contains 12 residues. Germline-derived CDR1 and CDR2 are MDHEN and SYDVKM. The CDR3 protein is CASGQGISGYTF. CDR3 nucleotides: TGTGCCAGCGGACAGGGAATAAGTGGCTACACCTTC.

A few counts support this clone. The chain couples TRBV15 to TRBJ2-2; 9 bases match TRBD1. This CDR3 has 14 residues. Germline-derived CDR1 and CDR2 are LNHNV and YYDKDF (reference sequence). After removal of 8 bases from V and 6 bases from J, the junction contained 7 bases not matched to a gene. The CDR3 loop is CATRDRENSGELFF. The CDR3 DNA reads TGTGCCACCCGGGACAGGGAAAATTCCGGGGAGCTGTTTTTT.

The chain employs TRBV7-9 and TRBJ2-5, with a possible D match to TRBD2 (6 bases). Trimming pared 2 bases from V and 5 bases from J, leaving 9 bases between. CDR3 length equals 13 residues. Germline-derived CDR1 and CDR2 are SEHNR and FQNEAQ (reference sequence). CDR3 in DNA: TGTGCCAGCAGCTTATACGGAGGGGAGACCCAGTACTTC. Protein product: CASSLYGGETQYF.

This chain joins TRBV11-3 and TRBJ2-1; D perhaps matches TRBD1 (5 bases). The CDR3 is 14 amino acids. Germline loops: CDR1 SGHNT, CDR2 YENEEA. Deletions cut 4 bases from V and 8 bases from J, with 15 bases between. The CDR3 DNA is TGTGCCAGCAGCTCCGAAGCGCAGGGCCATGAGCAGTTCTTC. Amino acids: CASSSEAQGHEQFF.

CDR3 bases: TGTGCCAGCAGCTTAAGACAGGGTAGGAATGAAAAACTGTTTTTT. This translates into CASSLRQGRNEKLFF. The gene calls are TRBV7-9 and TRBJ1-4, with TRBD1 matching 7 bases. V gave up 2 bases and J gave up 5 bases; unmatched junction bases: 5. The germline V gene has CDR1 SEHNR and CDR2 FQNEAQ (reference sequence). CDR3 length: 15 amino acids.

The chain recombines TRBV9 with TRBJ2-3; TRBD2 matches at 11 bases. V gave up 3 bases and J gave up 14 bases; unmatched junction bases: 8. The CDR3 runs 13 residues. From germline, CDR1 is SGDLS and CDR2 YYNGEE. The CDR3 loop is CASSGLAGGPLYF. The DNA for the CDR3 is TGTGCCAGCAGCGGATTAGCGGGAGGGCCCCTGTATTTT.

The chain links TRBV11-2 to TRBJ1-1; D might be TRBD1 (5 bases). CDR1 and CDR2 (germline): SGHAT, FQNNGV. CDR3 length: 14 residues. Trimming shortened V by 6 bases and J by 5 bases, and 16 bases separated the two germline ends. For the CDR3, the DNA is TGTGCCAGCAGGCTGCCCCAGGGTGGGACTGAAGCTTTCTTT. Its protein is CASRLPQGGTEAFF.

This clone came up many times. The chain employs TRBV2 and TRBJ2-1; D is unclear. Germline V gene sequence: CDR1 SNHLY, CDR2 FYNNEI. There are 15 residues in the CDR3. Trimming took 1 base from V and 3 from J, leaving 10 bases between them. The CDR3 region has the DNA TGTGCCAGCAGTGAAGGGGCGTCTCGCTACAATGAGCAGTTCTTC. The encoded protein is CASSEGASRYNEQFF.

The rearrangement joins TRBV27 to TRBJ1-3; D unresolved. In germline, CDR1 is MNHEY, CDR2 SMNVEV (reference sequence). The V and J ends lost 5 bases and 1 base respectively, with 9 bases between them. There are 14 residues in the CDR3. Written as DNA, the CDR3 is TGTGCCAGCAGTCCCTCGGGATCTGGAAACACCATATATTTT. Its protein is CASSPSGSGNTIYF.

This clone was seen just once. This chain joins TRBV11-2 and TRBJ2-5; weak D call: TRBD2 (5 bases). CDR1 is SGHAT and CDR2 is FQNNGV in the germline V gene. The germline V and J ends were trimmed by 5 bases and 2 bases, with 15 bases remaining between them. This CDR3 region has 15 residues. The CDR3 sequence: CASSPTGETQETQYF. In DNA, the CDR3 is TGTGCCAGCAGCCCTACCGGGGAGACGCAAGAGACCCAGTACTTC.

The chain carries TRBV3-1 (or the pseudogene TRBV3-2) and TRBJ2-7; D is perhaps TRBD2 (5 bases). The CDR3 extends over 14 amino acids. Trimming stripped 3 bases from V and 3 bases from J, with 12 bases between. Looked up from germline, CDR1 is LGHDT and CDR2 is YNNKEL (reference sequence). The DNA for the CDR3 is TGTGCCAGCAGCCAGCCTGAAGCGGTCTACGAGCAGTACTTC. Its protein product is CASSQPEAVYEQYF.

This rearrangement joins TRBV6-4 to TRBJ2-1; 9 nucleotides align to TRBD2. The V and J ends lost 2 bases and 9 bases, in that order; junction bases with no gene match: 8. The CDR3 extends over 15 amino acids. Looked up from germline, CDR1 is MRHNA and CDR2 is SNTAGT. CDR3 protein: CASSDGLAGNSEQFF. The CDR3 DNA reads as TGTGCCAGCAGTGACGGGCTAGCGGGAAACAGTGAGCAGTTCTTC.

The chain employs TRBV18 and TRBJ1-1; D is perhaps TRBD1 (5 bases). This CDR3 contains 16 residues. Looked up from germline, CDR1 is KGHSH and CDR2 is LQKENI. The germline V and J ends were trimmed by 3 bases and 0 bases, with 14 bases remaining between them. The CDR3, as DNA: TGTGCCAGCTCACCGAATTGGAGGGGAATGAACACTGAAGCTTTCTTT. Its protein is CASSPNWRGMNTEAFF.

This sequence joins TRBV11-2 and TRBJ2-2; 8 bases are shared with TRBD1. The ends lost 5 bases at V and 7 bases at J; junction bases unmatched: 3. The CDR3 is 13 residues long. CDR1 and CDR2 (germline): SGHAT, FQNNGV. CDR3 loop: CASSPDRVGELFF. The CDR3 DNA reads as TGTGCCAGCAGCCCGGACAGGGTCGGGGAGCTGTTTTTT.

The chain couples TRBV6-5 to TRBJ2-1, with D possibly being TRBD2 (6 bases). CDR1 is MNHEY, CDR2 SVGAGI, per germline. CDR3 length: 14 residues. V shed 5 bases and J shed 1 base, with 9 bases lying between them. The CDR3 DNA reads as TGTGCCAGCAGTATCCGGGAGTCCTACAATGAGCAGTTCTTC. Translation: CASSIRESYNEQFF.